The next 5 T cell receptor beta chains were all read from a single sample in a study of vaccination effects on CD4 cells after COVID-19. Repertoires were generated with immunoSEQ multiplex PCR, while TCRdb's copy carries only in-frame clones and drops some. This table holds tens of thousands of clones, 60% to 75% found once. Antigen-specific CD4+ T cells were first expanded with viral peptide pools by the ViraFEST assay and only then sequenced. A 10-day culture period preceded the isolation of CD4+ T cells. From March to December 2020, the person had a SARS-CoV-2 infection that was confirmed by PCR. Their antigens remain unidentified. This material consisted of CD4+ T cells from PBMCs cultured with HIV peptides, taken before COVID-19 vaccination. The subset here: HIV-1 Nef peptide pool negative control/reference culture. The receptors shown here come from a human donor who had a prior SARS-CoV-2 infection.

This clone was detected a few times. For the CDR3, the DNA is TGTGCCAGCTCACCGCCGGGACAGGGTCTAGATACGCAGTATTTT. The encoded protein is CASSPPGQGLDTQYF. The chain uses TRBV18 and TRBJ2-3; 9 nucleotides line up with TRBD1. CDR3 size: 15 residues. J gave up 5 bases and V 3 bases, and 6 bases lay outside the gene matches. In germline, CDR1 is KGHSH, CDR2 LQKENI.

The rearrangement links TRBV3-1 (or the pseudogene TRBV3-2) to TRBJ1-6; 7 bases match TRBD1. The CDR3 is 17 residues long. Germline loops: CDR1 LGHDT, CDR2 YNNKEL (reference sequence). The ends lost 6 bases at V and 5 bases at J; junction bases unmatched: 13. The CDR3 sequence is CASRNDRVWPDNSPLHF. DNA for the CDR3: TGTGCCAGCAGAAACGACAGGGTCTGGCCCGATAATTCACCCCTCCACTTT.

This clone was counted only a few times. The V and J genes are TRBV11-3 and TRBJ1-3; D is unresolved. Between the trimmed V and J ends, which lost 7 bases and 0 bases, there was a span of 7 bases. Germline V gene sequence: CDR1 SGHNT, CDR2 YENEEA. CDR3 length equals 13 residues. CDR3 sequence reads: CASTGSSGNTIYF. The CDR3 DNA follows: TGTGCCAGCACGGGGAGCTCTGGAAACACCATATATTTT.

This chain connects TRBV7-9 to TRBJ2-5; 9 nucleotides agree with TRBD2. V was clipped by 3 bases and J by 0 bases; unmatched bases: 8. This CDR3 comprises 17 residues. Germline CDR1 and CDR2: SEHNR and FQNEAQ (reference sequence). As DNA, the CDR3 is TGTGCCAGCAGCTTTGGAATTGGGACTAGCCACCAAGAGACCCAGTACTTC. It codes for CASSFGIGTSHQETQYF.

The V call is TRBV2, the J call TRBJ2-7, with D perhaps matching TRBD1 or TRBD2 (5 bases each). The CDR3 covers 15 residues. Trimming removed 11 bases from V and 3 bases from J, with 23 bases in between. In germline, CDR1 is SNHLY, CDR2 FYNNEI. The CDR3 nucleotides read TGTGCCGCAAGTAGGTCCGGGACGGGGTTCTACGAGCAGTACTTC. Its protein product is CAASRSGTGFYEQYF. The full variable domain, completed using reference TRBV2 and TRBJ2-7, is EPEVTQTPSHQVTQMGQEVILRCVPISNHLYFYWYRQILGQKVEFLVSFYNNEISEKSEIFDDQFSVERPDGSNFTLKIRSTKLEDSAMYFCAASRSGTGFYEQYFGPGTRLTVT.